The 10 T cell receptor beta chains below all came from one sample that was sequenced in a study of identical twins. MiXCR, run by TCRdb on the 5' RACE reads, gives a single entry per CDR3 protein. Here the sample spans approximately 220,000 distinct CDR3 sequences, less than 9.5% being singletons. The material sequenced was memory (CD45RO+) T cells sorted from blood. These receptors came from a woman aged 18-30 years in good health.

The sample holds a few counts of this clonotype. The chain employs TRBV20-1 and TRBJ1-1; D is possibly TRBD1 (5 bases). The CDR3 totals 13 residues. Germline assignment: CDR1 DFQATT and CDR2 SNEGSKA (reference sequence). The germline V and J ends were trimmed by 3 bases and 2 bases, with 10 bases remaining between them. CDR3 sequence reads: CSASRGTNTEAFF. CDR3 in DNA: TGCAGTGCTAGCAGAGGGACCAACACTGAAGCTTTCTTT.

This clonotype appeared many times. The chain carries TRBV12-3 or TRBV12-4 and TRBJ2-1; TRBD2 matches at 9 bases. After removal of 5 bases from V and 0 bases from J, the junction contained 8 bases not matched to a gene. This CDR3 has 17 residues. DNA for the CDR3: TGTGCCAGCAGTGCCCCGACTAGCGGCAGCTCCTACAATGAGCAGTTCTTC. It yields the protein CASSAPTSGSSYNEQFF.

The chain employs TRBV7-9 and TRBJ1-2; possible D gene TRBD1, 5 bases. This CDR3 has 12 amino acids. CDR1 is SEHNR and CDR2 is FQNEAQ in the germline V gene (reference sequence). V lost 5 bases and J 5 bases, leaving 9 bases between the germline ends. The CDR3 bases are TGTGCCAGCAGCAGGGGACTTTATGGCTACACCTTC. Translating it yields CASSRGLYGYTF.

This clonotype was observed a few times. The chain employs TRBV7-2 and TRBJ2-7; the match to TRBD2 covers 10 bases. V lost 5 bases and J lost 3; bases outside the gene matches: 7. Germline V CDR1 and CDR2: SGHTA, FQGNSA. The CDR3 sequence is 15 residues long. The DNA for the CDR3 is TGTGCCAGCAGCCTGGGACTAGCGACGGGCTACGAGCAGTACTTC. Protein: CASSLGLATGYEQYF.

CDR3 sequence (DNA): TGTGCCAGCAGCCCCAGGGGGAGTAGCCAAAACATTCAGTACTTC. Its protein is CASSPRGSSQNIQYF. The chain has TRBV7-2 and TRBJ2-4, with 7 bases that match TRBD1. The CDR3 runs to 15 residues. V shed 5 bases and J 5 bases; nucleotides not matched to a gene: 9. Germline V lookup: CDR1 SGHTA, CDR2 FQGNSA.

This clonotype has a count of ten or more. The J gene is TRBJ1-2, the V gene TRBV5-6; no clear D. Trimming cost V 9 bases and J 2 bases, with 11 bases left between them. Germline V gene data show CDR1 as SGHDT and CDR2 as YYEEEE. This CDR3 spans 12 amino acids. The CDR3 DNA is TGTGCCACCAAGTCCCTAAACTATGGCTACACCTTC. Residues: CATKSLNYGYTF.

The chain recombines TRBV6-2 or TRBV6-3 with TRBJ2-3; D may be TRBD1 (8 bases). V was shortened by 4 bases and J by 1 base, with 21 bases between the two germline ends. This CDR3 has 18 amino acids. From germline, CDR1 is MNHEY and CDR2 SVGEGT. CDR3 in DNA: TGTGCCAGCAGTTCAAGCGGGACAGGCGGCCAACGCACAGATACGCAGTATTTT. Translation gives CASSSSGTGGQRTDTQYF.

This clonotype has a handful of counts. The chain employs TRBV5-5 and TRBJ2-1; D tentatively reads TRBD1 or TRBD2 (5 bases each). Per germline, CDR1 SGHKS and CDR2 YYEKEE (reference sequence). This CDR3 spans 15 amino acids. Trimming cost V 0 bases and J 5 bases, with 12 bases left between them. Written as DNA, the CDR3 is TGTGCCAGCAGCTTGGGGGGGAAGAGGAACAATGAGCAGTTCTTC. Its translation is CASSLGGKRNNEQFF.

Ten or more counts support this clonotype. The J gene is TRBJ1-5, the V gene TRBV4-3; D gene ambiguous. V lost 3 bases, J lost 2 bases, and 11 bases lay in between. The CDR3 contains 15 residues. Germline V gives CDR1 LGHNA, CDR2 YSLEER. This CDR3 reads CASSQASGGNQPQHF. The CDR3 DNA follows: TGCGCCAGCAGCCAGGCCTCCGGGGGCAATCAGCCCCAGCATTTT.

This clonotype was counted between two and nine times. The chain is built from TRBV7-8 and TRBJ1-3, with D tentatively TRBD1 (5 bases). Per germline, CDR1 SGHVS and CDR2 FQNEAQ. There are 16 residues in the CDR3. Deletions cut 5 bases from V and 2 bases from J, with 16 bases between. CDR3: CASSPRLGAPGNTIYF. The CDR3 nucleotides read TGTGCCAGCAGCCCCCGGCTAGGGGCCCCTGGAAACACCATATATTTT.